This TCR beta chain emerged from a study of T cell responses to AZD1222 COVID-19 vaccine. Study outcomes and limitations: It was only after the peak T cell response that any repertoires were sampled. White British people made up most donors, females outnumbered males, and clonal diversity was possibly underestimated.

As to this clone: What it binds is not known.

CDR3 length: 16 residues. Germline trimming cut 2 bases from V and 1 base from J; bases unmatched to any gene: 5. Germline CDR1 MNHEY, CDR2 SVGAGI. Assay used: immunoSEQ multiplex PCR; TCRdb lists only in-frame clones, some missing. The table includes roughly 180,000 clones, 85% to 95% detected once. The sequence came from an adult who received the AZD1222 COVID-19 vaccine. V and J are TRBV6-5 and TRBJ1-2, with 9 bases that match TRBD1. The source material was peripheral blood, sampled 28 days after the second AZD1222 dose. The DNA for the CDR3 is TGTGCCAGCAGTTACGGGACAGGGATGGTTAACTATGGCTACACCTTC. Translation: CASSYGTGMVNYGYTF.